This T cell receptor beta chain was sequenced in a study of blood T cell repertoires in COVID-19. Study details: From the United States, Italy and Spain came samples of acute and convalescent COVID-19. T cells, B-cell-depleted T cells, or PBMCs provided the cDNA or gDNA that served as material.

This CDR3 comprises 17 residues. V was cut by 6 bases and J by 2 bases, with 21 bases left in between. Germline V CDR1 and CDR2: LGHNT, FRNRAP. As processed by the authors: Estimates of nucleated cell counts were drawn from the amplification of reference gene primers. Assay: immunoSEQ multiplex PCR; the TCRdb copy retains only in-frame clones and omits some. For V, J and clone size, that table is used; D and trimming come from the DNA. The sample has about 320,000 clones, 65% to 90% seen once. Sequenced material: peripheral blood. The chain employs TRBV12-5 and TRBJ2-3, with a weak D call TRBD2 (6 bases). The TCR sequence derives from a human donor in a cohort sampled during active COVID-19. The CDR3 DNA reads as TGTGCTAGTGGCGCCGCGTCCGGGGAGGAAAACACAGATACGCAGTATTTT. Protein: CASGAASGEENTDTQYF.